The 24 T cell receptor beta chains reported below all come from one sample, sequenced in a study of response to subunit inactivated influenza vaccine. MiXCR was run by TCRdb on the RT-PCR reads, yielding one entry per CDR3 protein. This table has just over 300,000 distinct CDR3 sequences, 21% appearing once. The specimen comprised PBMCs from blood, sampled approximately 20 months after vaccination. The receptors here all came from a man aged 50 to 69 who received an inactivated influenza vaccine.

This clonotype was seen a few times. The V call is TRBV20-1, the J call TRBJ2-7; D unresolved. V dropped 1 base and J dropped 3 bases, with 4 bases sitting between them. Looked up from germline, CDR1 is DFQATT and CDR2 is SNEGSKA (reference sequence). The CDR3 contains 11 residues. CDR3 residues: CSARGGYEQYF. In nucleotides, the CDR3 is TGCAGTGCTAGAGGGGGCTACGAGCAGTACTTC.

In nucleotides, the CDR3 is TGCAGTGCTAGTCCACGACTAGGGATTCAGTACTTC. Amino acids: CSASPRLGIQYF. This rearrangement joins TRBV20-1 to TRBJ2-4, with a weak D call TRBD2 (6 bases). Deletions cut 3 bases from V and 10 bases from J, with 13 bases between. This CDR3 comprises 12 residues. CDR1 is DFQATT, CDR2 SNEGSKA, per germline (reference sequence).

This rearrangement joins TRBV2 to TRBJ2-2; D is undetermined. V lost 4 bases, J lost 2 bases, and 8 bases lay in between. The CDR3 is 14 amino acids. Germline CDR1 SNHLY, CDR2 FYNNEI. The CDR3 bases are TGTGCCAGCAGTGGTTTACACAACACCGGGGAGCTGTTTTTT. Translating gives CASSGLHNTGELFF.

This chain joins TRBV27 and TRBJ2-4; 9 bases are a match to TRBD1. This CDR3 spans 17 amino acids. In germline, CDR1 is MNHEY, CDR2 SMNVEV (reference sequence). The J segment lost 1 base and the V segment lost 4 bases, leaving 8 bases of the junction unmatched. The CDR3 loop reads CASSSRIGQGAKNIQYF. Here the CDR3 DNA reads TGTGCCAGCAGTTCTCGAATAGGACAGGGGGCCAAAAACATTCAGTACTTC.

The CDR3 spells CASSLLPTNEKLFF. The DNA for the CDR3 is TGCGCCAGCAGCTTGTTACCAACTAATGAAAAACTGTTTTTT. The J gene is TRBJ1-4, the V gene TRBV5-1; D gene unclear. The CDR3 extends over 14 amino acids. V was shortened by 1 base and J by 0 bases, with 4 bases between the two germline ends. CDR1 and CDR2 (germline): SGHRS, YFSETQ.

This clonotype has just a few counts. The V gene is TRBV9, the J gene TRBJ2-1, with D possibly matching TRBD2 (5 bases). Trimming took 4 bases from V and 5 from J, leaving 19 bases between them. Germline V gene lookup returns CDR1 SGDLS and CDR2 YYNGEE. The CDR3 extends over 16 amino acids. The CDR3 here is CASSPGTRHPDNEQFF. In DNA form, the CDR3 reads TGTGCCAGCAGCCCCGGTACTAGACACCCCGACAATGAGCAGTTCTTC.

In this sample, this clonotype turned up a few times. The chain employs TRBV20-1 and TRBJ2-7; 13 bases map to TRBD2. Germline V gene lookup returns CDR1 DFQATT and CDR2 SNEGSKA (reference sequence). CDR3 size: 18 residues. J was trimmed by 2 bases and V by 0 bases; bases with no gene match: 10. Here the CDR3 reads CSARDETSGRSPPYEQYF. The CDR3 DNA sequence: TGCAGTGCTAGAGATGAGACTAGCGGGAGGTCACCACCCTACGAGCAGTACTTC.

The chain joins TRBV20-1 to TRBJ1-5; D uncertain. Germline CDR1 and CDR2: DFQATT and SNEGSKA (reference sequence). The CDR3 contains 12 residues. V was shortened by 3 bases and J by 7 bases, with 10 bases between the two germline ends. The CDR3 region is CSARTFGQPQHF. DNA of the CDR3: TGCAGTGCTAGGACGTTCGGGCAGCCCCAGCATTTT.

This clonotype was detected many times. The chain combines TRBV12-3 or TRBV12-4 with TRBJ1-3; D is perhaps TRBD1 (5 bases). The germline V and J ends were trimmed by 8 bases and 4 bases, with 12 bases remaining between them. The CDR3 has 13 residues. The CDR3 reads CASRRASGNTIYF. In nucleotides, the CDR3 is TGTGCCAGCCGCAGGGCATCGGGAAACACCATATATTTT.

The rearrangement joins TRBV10-3 to TRBJ1-5; possible D gene TRBD1, 5 bases. This CDR3 has 12 residues. Germline CDR1 reads ENHRY; CDR2 reads SYGVKD. The ends were cut back, 6 bases at V and 4 bases at J, with 7 bases in the middle. CDR3 in DNA: TGTGCCATCAGCGGGGGTAATCAGCCCCAGCATTTT. Protein sequence: CAISGGNQPQHF.

This chain uses TRBV18 with TRBJ2-4; a weak D match, TRBD2 (5 bases). There are 16 residues in the CDR3. Trimming stripped 2 bases from V and 1 base from J, with 12 bases between. Germline V gene data show CDR1 as KGHSH and CDR2 as LQKENI. The chain's CDR3 is CASSPTLGAAKNIQYF. CDR3 coding DNA: TGTGCCAGCTCACCAACGCTGGGAGCGGCCAAAAACATTCAGTACTTC.

The chain couples TRBV7-9 to TRBJ1-1, with no clear D. This CDR3 region has 15 residues. Germline V gene sequence: CDR1 SEHNR, CDR2 FQNEAQ (reference sequence). Trimming shortened V by 5 bases and J by 2 bases, and 15 bases separated the two germline ends. This chain's CDR3 is CASSPKQRINTEAFF. DNA of the CDR3: TGTGCCAGCAGCCCGAAGCAGAGAATCAACACTGAAGCTTTCTTT.

This clonotype was found a few times. The chain couples TRBV3-1 to TRBJ2-2; tentative D call: TRBD2 (6 bases). This CDR3 has 16 amino acids. Trimming stripped 0 bases from V and 2 bases from J, with 10 bases between. The V gene's germline CDR1 is LGHDT and CDR2 YNNKEL (reference sequence). This chain's CDR3 is CASSQERDANTGELFF. The CDR3 nucleotides are TGTGCCAGCAGCCAAGAGCGGGACGCCAACACCGGGGAGCTGTTTTTT. Full variable domain (outside the CDR3, taken from reference TRBV3-1 and TRBJ2-2): DTAVSQTPKYLVTQMGNDKSIKCEQNLGHDTMYWYKQDSKKFLKIMFSYNNKELIINETVPNRFSPKSPDKAHLNLHINSLELGDSAVYFCASSQERDANTGELFFGEGSRLTVL.

A few counts support this clonotype. The chain is built from TRBV11-2 and TRBJ1-2; D is possibly TRBD1 (6 bases). Per germline, CDR1 SGHAT and CDR2 FQNNGV. V lost 6 bases, J lost 5 bases, and 16 bases lay in between. The CDR3 loop spans 14 amino acids. CDR3 DNA: TGTGCCAGCAGACGAAGACAAGGGGGTTATGGCTACACCTTC. Translating gives CASRRRQGGYGYTF.

The V and J genes are TRBV11-2 and TRBJ2-5; 10 bases agree with TRBD2. The germline gives CDR1 SGHAT, CDR2 FQNNGV. Germline trimming cut 3 bases from V and 5 bases from J; bases unmatched to any gene: 12. The CDR3 is 17 residues long. The CDR3 is CASSFISGRAHEETQYF. CDR3 sequence (DNA): TGTGCCAGCAGCTTTATCAGCGGGAGGGCTCATGAGGAGACCCAGTACTTC. Drawing the rest from reference TRBV11-2 and TRBJ2-5, the complete variable domain is EAGVAQSPRYKIIEKRQSVAFWCNPISGHATLYWYQQILGQGPKLLIQFQNNGVVDDSQLPKDRFSAERLKGVDSTLKIQPAKLEDSAVYLCASSFISGRAHEETQYFGPGTRLLVL.

In DNA, the CDR3 is TGCAGTGCTCCCGGACAGGCCAATCAGCCCCAGCATTTT. Its translation: CSAPGQANQPQHF. The chain employs TRBV20-1 and TRBJ1-5; 7 bases fit TRBD1. Unmatched junction bases numbered 4, after V lost 5 bases and J lost 3 bases. Looked up from germline, CDR1 is DFQATT and CDR2 is SNEGSKA (reference sequence). The CDR3 sequence is 13 residues long.

The DNA for the CDR3 is TGCGCCAGCAGCGCCGGGACATCGGAAGAGACCCAGTACTTC. Its protein product is CASSAGTSEETQYF. This chain uses TRBV5-1 with TRBJ2-5; weak D call: TRBD1 (6 bases). V was trimmed by 4 bases and J by 3 bases, leaving 13 bases between them. Looked up from germline, CDR1 is SGHRS and CDR2 is YFSETQ. This CDR3 has 14 amino acids. Filled out from reference TRBV5-1 and TRBJ2-5, the complete variable domain reads KAGVTQTPRYLIKTRGQQVTLSCSPISGHRSVSWYQQTPGQGLQFLFEYFSETQRNKGNFPGRFSGRQFSNSRSEMNVSTLELGDSALYLCASSAGTSEETQYFGPGTRLLVL.

V gene TRBV5-1 combines with J gene TRBJ2-7; D gene ambiguous. Germline lookup yields CDR1 SGHRS and CDR2 YFSETQ. CDR3 length: 16 amino acids. The V end lost 0 bases, the J end lost 3 bases, and 16 bases lay between the germline ends. The CDR3 sequence is CASSLDATVVGYEQYF. The CDR3 nucleotides read TGCGCCAGCAGCTTGGATGCCACGGTGGTGGGCTACGAGCAGTACTTC.

This clonotype was observed a handful of times. The V call is TRBV5-1, the J call TRBJ1-1; TRBD1 matches at 12 bases. Per the germline V gene, CDR1 is SGHRS and CDR2 is YFSETQ. This CDR3 has 14 residues. With 4 bases clipped from V and 7 bases from J, the junction kept 5 bases outside the gene matches. CDR3 residues: CASSKGQGAGEAFF. In nucleotides, the CDR3 is TGCGCCAGCAGCAAGGGACAGGGGGCAGGTGAAGCTTTCTTT. Full variable domain (outside the CDR3, taken from reference TRBV5-1 and TRBJ1-1): KAGVTQTPRYLIKTRGQQVTLSCSPISGHRSVSWYQQTPGQGLQFLFEYFSETQRNKGNFPGRFSGRQFSNSRSEMNVSTLELGDSALYLCASSKGQGAGEAFFGQGTRLTVV.

V gene TRBV15 combines with J gene TRBJ1-1; D uncertain. The V end lost 3 bases, the J end lost 1 base, and 9 bases lay between the germline ends. Germline V lookup: CDR1 LNHNV, CDR2 YYDKDF (reference sequence). This CDR3 is 14 amino acids long. As DNA, the CDR3 is TGTGCCACCAGCAGTAAATGGTCGAACACTGAAGCTTTCTTT. Translation gives CATSSKWSNTEAFF. The complete variable domain, with remaining parts taken from reference TRBV15 and TRBJ1-1, reads DAMVIQNPRYQVTQFGKPVTLSCSQTLNHNVMYWYQQKSSQAPKLLFHYYDKDFNNEADTPDNFQSRRPNTSFCFLDIRSPGLGDTAMYLCATSSKWSNTEAFFGQGTRLTVV.

This clonotype was seen more than once but under ten times. The chain is built from TRBV20-1 and TRBJ2-7; either TRBD1 or TRBD2 may fit D (7 bases each). Trimming took 0 bases from V and 4 from J, leaving 16 bases between them. This CDR3 region has 15 residues. Looked up from germline, CDR1 is DFQATT and CDR2 is SNEGSKA (reference sequence). The CDR3 coding sequence is TGCAGTGCTAGAGATCGGGGAGGGGGCTTATACGAGCAGTACTTC. This sequence encodes CSARDRGGGLYEQYF.

This clonotype turned up a few times. The chain has TRBV20-1 and TRBJ2-3; 11 bases match TRBD2. The germline CDR1 and CDR2 sequences are DFQATT and SNEGSKA (reference sequence). V was clipped by 5 bases and J by 8 bases; unmatched bases: 9. The CDR3 contains 14 residues. The CDR3 DNA reads as TGCAGTGCTTGGGGGGGGACTAGCGGCACTACGCAGTATTTT. This codes for CSAWGGTSGTTQYF.

The chain is built from TRBV6-6 and TRBJ1-1; D is uncertain. Germline values: CDR1 MNHNY, CDR2 SVGAGI (reference sequence). The V end lost 6 bases, the J end lost 2 bases, and 10 bases lay between the germline ends. This CDR3 spans 13 amino acids. For the CDR3, the DNA is TGTGCCAGCAGCCGATCGTTTAACACTGAAGCTTTCTTT. Translating gives CASSRSFNTEAFF.

This clonotype was seen a handful of times. The rearrangement joins TRBV5-1 to TRBJ2-7; no clear D gene. This CDR3 region has 14 residues. Trimming left V 2 bases short and J 0 bases short, with 9 bases between. Germline CDR1 and CDR2: SGHRS and YFSETQ. CDR3 loop: CASSFPTSSYEQYF. CDR3 coding DNA: TGCGCCAGCAGCTTCCCGACATCCTCCTACGAGCAGTACTTC.